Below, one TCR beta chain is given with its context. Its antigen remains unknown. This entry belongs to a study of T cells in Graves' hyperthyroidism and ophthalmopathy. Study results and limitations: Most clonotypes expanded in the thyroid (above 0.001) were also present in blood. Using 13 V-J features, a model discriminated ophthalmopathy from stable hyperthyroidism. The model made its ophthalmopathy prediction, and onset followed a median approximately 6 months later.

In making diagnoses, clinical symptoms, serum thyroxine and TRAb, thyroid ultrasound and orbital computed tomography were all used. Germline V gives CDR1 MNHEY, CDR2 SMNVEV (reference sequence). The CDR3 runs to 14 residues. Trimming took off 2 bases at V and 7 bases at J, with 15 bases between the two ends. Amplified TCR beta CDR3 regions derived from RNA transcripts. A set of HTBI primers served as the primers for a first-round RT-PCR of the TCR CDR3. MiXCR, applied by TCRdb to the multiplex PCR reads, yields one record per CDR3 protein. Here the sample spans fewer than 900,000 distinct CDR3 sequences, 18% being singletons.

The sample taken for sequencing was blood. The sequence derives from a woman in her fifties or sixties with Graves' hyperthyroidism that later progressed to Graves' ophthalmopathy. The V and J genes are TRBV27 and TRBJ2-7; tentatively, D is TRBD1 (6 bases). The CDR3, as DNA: TGTGCCAGCAGTTTAATGGCAGGGGCTTGGGAGCAGTACTTC. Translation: CASSLMAGAWEQYF.